Listed here are 22 T cell receptor beta chains from one sample, sequenced in a study of identical twins. TCRdb re-called the 5' RACE reads with MiXCR, one entry per CDR3 protein. The data contain some 190,000 distinct CDR3 sequences, 15% to 20% of them seen just once; the ten biggest clones take up 40%. These data also featured in a second study, about T cells expressing NK-cell markers.

Material: CD8+ T cells sorted from blood. These receptors came from a woman between 18 and 29 years old in good health.

CDR3 amino acids: CASQTETGELFF. DNA for the CDR3: TGTGCCAGCCAGACGGAGACCGGGGAGCTGTTTTTT. This chain joins TRBV25-1 and TRBJ2-2; D is ambiguous. CDR3 length equals 12 residues. Germline-derived CDR1 and CDR2 are MGHDK and SYGVNS. Trimming removed 8 bases at V and 5 bases at J, with 9 bases between.

This clonotype was picked up a small number of times. V is TRBV3-1 and J is TRBJ2-1; 8 nucleotides agree with TRBD2. CDR3 length equals 15 residues. V shed 1 base, J shed 5 bases, and the junction held 4 bases outside the gene matches. The germline CDR1 and CDR2 sequences are LGHDT and YNNKEL (reference sequence). The CDR3 nucleotides are TGTGCCAGCAGCCAAGTAGCGGGATACAACAATGAGCAGTTCTTC. Protein sequence: CASSQVAGYNNEQFF.

There are a few counts of this clonotype. The chain combines TRBV27 with TRBJ2-5; 11 bases are a match to TRBD2. Germline trimming cut 2 bases from V and 7 bases from J; bases unmatched to any gene: 9. This CDR3 is built from 16 residues. Per the germline V gene, CDR1 is MNHEY and CDR2 is SMNVEV (reference sequence). CDR3 DNA sequence: TGTGCCAGCAGTTTACTAGCGGGGGGCGACGTTGTGACCCAGTACTTC. This codes for CASSLLAGGDVVTQYF.

V and J are TRBV7-7 and TRBJ1-1; D remains ambiguous. This CDR3 has 13 residues. Germline CDR1 SSHAT, CDR2 FNYEAQ (reference sequence). Trimming stripped 5 bases from V and 4 bases from J, with 11 bases between. Written as DNA, the CDR3 is TGTGCCAGCAGCCCTTATGAGCTCACTGAAGCTTTCTTT. As protein: CASSPYELTEAFF.

J is TRBJ2-3 and V is TRBV29-1; 11 nucleotides line up with TRBD2. The CDR3 has 15 residues. Germline loops: CDR1 SQVTM, CDR2 ANQGSEA. Losses at the gene ends were 5 bases for V and 3 bases for J; bases not matched to a gene: 7. The CDR3 loop reads CSVTLAGGRTDTQYF. CDR3 coding DNA: TGCAGCGTTACTTTAGCGGGAGGGAGGACAGATACGCAGTATTTT.

This clonotype was recorded a few times. The V gene is TRBV9, the J gene TRBJ2-3; 13 bases agree with TRBD2. CDR3 length: 17 residues. Germline V gives CDR1 SGDLS, CDR2 YYNGEE. The V and J ends lost 0 bases and 5 bases, in that order; junction bases with no gene match: 6. CDR3 residues: CASSVELAGGPIDTQYF. Written as DNA, the CDR3 is TGTGCCAGCAGCGTAGAACTAGCGGGAGGGCCGATAGATACGCAGTATTTT.

The chain employs TRBV6-2 or TRBV6-3 and TRBJ2-5; 11 bases align to TRBD2. The CDR3 is 15 amino acids. V was pared by 2 bases and J by 2 bases, with 1 base of the junction left unmatched. CDR1 is MNHEY and CDR2 is SVGEGT in the germline V gene. The CDR3 sequence is CASSYGTSGQETQYF. The CDR3, as DNA: TGTGCCAGCAGTTACGGGACTAGCGGACAAGAGACCCAGTACTTC.

This clonotype has only one observation. V usage is TRBV9 and J usage is TRBJ2-1; a possible D gene is TRBD1 (5 bases). The CDR3 runs to 12 residues. The germline V and J ends were trimmed by 2 bases and 13 bases, with 13 bases remaining between them. Germline V CDR1 and CDR2: SGDLS, YYNGEE. CDR3 protein: CASSVSEGVQFF. Here the CDR3 DNA reads TGTGCCAGCAGCGTGTCTGAAGGGGTACAGTTCTTC. Using reference TRBV9 and TRBJ2-1 for the parts outside the CDR3, the full variable domain is DSGVTQTPKHLITATGQRVTLRCSPRSGDLSVYWYQQSLDQGLQFLIQYYNGEERAKGNILERFSAQQFPDLHSELNLSSLELGDSALYFCASSVSEGVQFFGPGTRLTVL.

This clonotype was seen a few times. This chain connects TRBV9 to TRBJ2-7, with 7 bases matching TRBD2. CDR1 and CDR2 from the germline V gene are SGDLS and YYNGEE. V dropped 4 bases and J dropped 2; count of bases not matched to a gene: 6. The CDR3 sequence is 14 residues long. The CDR3 nucleotides read TGTGCCAGCAGCCCCAGCGGGGTTACCTACGAGCAGTACTTC. Its translation is CASSPSGVTYEQYF. Full variable domain (remainder filled in from reference TRBV9 and TRBJ2-7): DSGVTQTPKHLITATGQRVTLRCSPRSGDLSVYWYQQSLDQGLQFLIQYYNGEERAKGNILERFSAQQFPDLHSELNLSSLELGDSALYFCASSPSGVTYEQYFGPGTRLTVT.

This clonotype was seen ten or more times. The V and J genes are TRBV12-3 or TRBV12-4 and TRBJ2-1; D is unresolved. CDR3 length equals 11 residues. Trimming took off 6 bases at V and 5 bases at J, with 5 bases between the two ends. CDR3 coding DNA: TGTGCCAGCAGCATAAACAATGAGCAGTTCTTC. Translated, it gives CASSINNEQFF.

V usage is TRBV9 and J usage is TRBJ2-3; 8 positions match TRBD2. In germline, CDR1 is SGDLS, CDR2 YYNGEE. The CDR3 length is 16 residues. The V and J ends lost 3 bases and 3 bases, in that order; junction bases with no gene match: 9. The CDR3 spells CASSGRTSRETDTQYF. CDR3 nucleotide sequence: TGTGCCAGCAGCGGGAGGACTAGCCGGGAGACAGATACGCAGTATTTT.

The V and J genes are TRBV27 and TRBJ2-6; no clear D. The V and J ends lost 4 bases and 0 bases respectively, with 7 bases between them. CDR1 and CDR2 from the germline V gene are MNHEY and SMNVEV (reference sequence). The CDR3 totals 15 residues. The CDR3 nucleotides read TGTGCCAGCAGTTATGGTACCTCTGGGGCCAACGTCCTGACTTTC. Its translation: CASSYGTSGANVLTF.

This chain connects TRBV20-1 to TRBJ2-2, with 7 bases lining up with TRBD2. J lost 8 bases, V lost 6 bases, and 3 bases had no gene match. The V gene's germline CDR1 is DFQATT and CDR2 SNEGSKA (reference sequence). The CDR3 length is 11 residues. CDR3: CSAPGGGELFF. CDR3 sequence (DNA): TGCAGTGCCCCCGGGGGGGGGGAGCTGTTTTTT.

In this sample, this clonotype turned up a few times. The chain is built from TRBV13 and TRBJ1-2; no definite D call. CDR1 is PRHDT, CDR2 FYEKMQ, per germline (reference sequence). The CDR3 covers 14 residues. The V and J ends lost 3 bases and 7 bases respectively, with 15 bases between them. The CDR3: CASSLGKGSSGYTF. As DNA, the CDR3 is TGTGCCAGCAGCTTGGGAAAGGGCTCAAGTGGCTACACCTTC.

This clonotype was seen at least ten times. The chain has TRBV12-3 or TRBV12-4 and TRBJ2-1; D unresolved. There are 13 residues in the CDR3. Trimming stripped 3 bases from V and 10 bases from J, with 13 bases between. The CDR3 DNA follows: TGTGCCAGCAGTTTGGGCGGTACTTGGGAGCAGTTCTTC. This codes for CASSLGGTWEQFF.

This clonotype has only a few counts. V usage is TRBV6-5 and J usage is TRBJ2-7; perhaps D is TRBD1 or TRBD2 (6 bases each). V shed 2 bases and J shed 3 bases, with 14 bases lying between them. Looked up from germline, CDR1 is MNHEY and CDR2 is SVGAGI. This CDR3 contains 15 residues. In nucleotides, the CDR3 is TGTGCCAGCAGTTACGGGCCAGGGGAGGTCTACGAGCAGTACTTC. Its protein product is CASSYGPGEVYEQYF.

The sample holds one count of this clonotype. V and J are TRBV7-9 and TRBJ2-7; 10 nucleotides line up with TRBD2. The germline V gene has CDR1 SEHNR and CDR2 FQNEAQ (reference sequence). CDR3 length: 16 amino acids. Trimming at V came to 5 bases and at J to 2 bases, leaving 9 bases not matched to a gene. CDR3 in amino acids: CASSPPLAGDTYEQYF. The CDR3 bases are TGTGCCAGCAGCCCGCCCCTAGCGGGAGATACCTACGAGCAGTACTTC.

This sequence joins TRBV12-3 or TRBV12-4 and TRBJ2-7; TRBD1 agrees at 7 bases. CDR3 length: 14 residues. Germline trimming cut 5 bases from V and 2 bases from J; bases unmatched to any gene: 6. CDR3 residues: CASSAGGPTYEQYF. CDR3 nucleotide sequence: TGTGCCAGCAGTGCAGGGGGTCCCACCTACGAGCAGTACTTC.

This clonotype occurred many times. The chain links TRBV5-5 to TRBJ2-1, with D perhaps matching TRBD2 (5 bases). Per germline, CDR1 SGHKS and CDR2 YYEKEE (reference sequence). The V gene lost 0 bases and the J gene lost 8 bases, with 12 bases spanning the gap. The CDR3 consists of 14 residues. In DNA, the CDR3 is TGTGCCAGCAGCTTGGAACTAGGAGAGGATGAGCAGTTCTTC. Translation: CASSLELGEDEQFF.

This clonotype appeared many times. The chain links TRBV7-6 to TRBJ2-1; TRBD2 aligns across 7 bases. CDR1 SGHVS and CDR2 FNYEAQ come from the germline V gene. The CDR3 consists of 14 residues. V gave up 8 bases and J gave up 7 bases; unmatched junction bases: 11. CDR3 sequence reads: CASGAGRLGNEQFF. CDR3 DNA sequence: TGTGCCAGCGGAGCGGGAAGGTTGGGAAATGAGCAGTTCTTC.

The rearrangement uses TRBV11-2 and TRBJ2-5; D ambiguous. The ends were cut back, 1 base at V and 4 bases at J, with 10 bases in the middle. The CDR3 totals 14 residues. The germline V gene has CDR1 SGHAT and CDR2 FQNNGV. The chain's CDR3 is CASSLVLLGETQYF. The DNA of the CDR3 is TGTGCCAGCAGCTTAGTTTTGTTAGGAGAGACCCAGTACTTC.

This rearrangement joins TRBV27 to TRBJ2-1; the match to TRBD2 covers 7 bases. With 4 bases clipped from V and 4 bases from J, the junction kept 10 bases outside the gene matches. Germline V CDR1 and CDR2: MNHEY, SMNVEV (reference sequence). The CDR3 sequence is 16 residues long. DNA for the CDR3: TGTGCCAGCAGTTCCTCTCTAGCGGACTTATACAATGAGCAGTTCTTC. This codes for CASSSSLADLYNEQFF.